This entry lists 30 T cell receptor beta chains sequenced from one sample in a study of blood T cell repertoires in COVID-19. Method: immunoSEQ multiplex PCR; TCRdb's copy keeps in-frame clones and lacks some. The top ten hold around 6% of the sample, which has approximately 76,000 clones, 83% seen once. The sample consisted of peripheral blood. The origin of the receptors is a woman aged 60-75 years with acute or convalescent COVID-19.

The CDR3 nucleotides are TGCAGTGCAACGGGACAGGGTGCTGCTTTCTTT. It encodes CSATGQGAAFF. V gene TRBV20-1 combines with J gene TRBJ1-1, with 9 positions matching TRBD1. Trimming at V came to 6 bases and at J to 11 bases, leaving 7 bases not matched to a gene. The CDR3 has 11 amino acids. CDR1 and CDR2 (germline): DFQATT, SNEGSKA (reference sequence).

V and J are TRBV3-1 (or the pseudogene TRBV3-2) and TRBJ1-5; D ambiguous. Looked up from germline, CDR1 is LGHDT and CDR2 is YNNKEL (reference sequence). CDR3 size: 13 residues. Trimming cost V 0 bases and J 6 bases, with 6 bases left between them. This CDR3 is CASSQDGGQPQHF. The CDR3, as DNA: TGTGCCAGCAGCCAAGATGGAGGTCAGCCCCAGCATTTT.

This clone was counted a single time. This chain uses TRBV18 with TRBJ1-1; tentative D call: TRBD1 (5 bases). Trimming pared 0 bases from V and 2 bases from J, leaving 13 bases between. Germline values: CDR1 KGHSH, CDR2 LQKENI. This CDR3 region has 16 residues. Here the CDR3 reads CASSPPGAGGNTEAFF. In nucleotides, the CDR3 is TGTGCCAGCTCACCACCTGGGGCGGGGGGAAACACTGAAGCTTTCTTT.

V gene TRBV6-4 combines with J gene TRBJ2-7, with D possibly matching TRBD1 (7 bases). Trimming pared 10 bases from V and 0 bases from J, leaving 13 bases between. The CDR3 consists of 13 residues. From germline, CDR1 is MRHNA and CDR2 SNTAGT. The CDR3 region is CANPGDSSYEQYF. CDR3 sequence (DNA): TGTGCCAACCCGGGGGACAGCTCCTACGAGCAGTACTTC.

J is TRBJ2-2 and V is TRBV14; D is ambiguous. CDR3 length: 15 amino acids. V lost 0 bases and J 6 bases, leaving 11 bases between the germline ends. Germline V gene lookup returns CDR1 SGHDN and CDR2 FVKESK. The CDR3, as DNA: TGTGCCAGCAGCCAAGATCCGGTTCGATCCGGGGAGCTGTTTTTT. Translating gives CASSQDPVRSGELFF.

V gene TRBV7-3 combines with J gene TRBJ2-7, with D possibly being TRBD2 (5 bases). V was shortened by 5 bases and J by 6 bases, with 11 bases between the two germline ends. CDR1 is SGHTA, CDR2 FQGTGA, per germline. The CDR3 totals 12 residues. CDR3 amino acids: CASSPQAGEQYF. For the CDR3, the DNA is TGTGCCAGCAGCCCGCAGGCGGGCGAGCAGTACTTC. Filled out from reference TRBV7-3 and TRBJ2-7, the complete variable domain reads GAGVSQTPSNKVTEKGKYVELRCDPISGHTALYWYRQSLGQGPEFLIYFQGTGAADDSGLPNDRFFAVRPEGSVSTLKIQRTERGDSAVYLCASSPQAGEQYFGPGTRLTVT.

V usage is TRBV6-6 and J usage is TRBJ2-3, with TRBD2 identical over 12 bases. This CDR3 is built from 16 residues. Trimming took 4 bases from V and 1 from J; bases not matched to a gene: 3. Germline V gene data show CDR1 as MNHNY and CDR2 as SVGAGI (reference sequence). The CDR3 region has the DNA TGTGCCAGCAGTTTACGACTAGCGGGGGGCACAGATACGCAGTATTTT. Translation gives CASSLRLAGGTDTQYF.

This chain links TRBV3-1 (or the pseudogene TRBV3-2) with TRBJ1-2; 10 bases are a match to TRBD1. The V gene's germline CDR1 is LGHDT and CDR2 YNNKEL (reference sequence). The CDR3 is made up of 15 amino acids. V lost 2 bases, J lost 4 bases, and 4 bases stayed unmatched. This CDR3 is CASSQLGQGTYGYTF. In DNA form, the CDR3 reads TGTGCCAGCAGCCAATTGGGACAGGGGACCTATGGCTACACCTTC.

The rearrangement joins TRBV3-1 (or the pseudogene TRBV3-2) to TRBJ1-2, with 11 bases aligning to TRBD1. The CDR3 has 15 residues. Trimming removed 4 bases from V and 7 bases from J; junction bases left unmatched: 8. CDR1 and CDR2 (germline): LGHDT, YNNKEL (reference sequence). CDR3 nucleotide sequence: TGTGCCAGCAGCCTTGGACAGGGGGCGTCTGGTGGCTACACCTTC. Translated, it gives CASSLGQGASGGYTF.

The rearrangement joins TRBV5-4 to TRBJ2-3; 10 positions match TRBD2. The CDR3 runs to 17 residues. The trim removed 2 bases at V and 0 bases at J, leaving 6 bases unmatched. Germline V CDR1 and CDR2: SGHNT, YYREEE (reference sequence). CDR3 region: CASSFLAGVSSTDTQYF. The CDR3 DNA is TGTGCCAGCAGCTTTCTAGCGGGGGTATCTAGCACAGATACGCAGTATTTT. Using reference TRBV5-4 and TRBJ2-3 for the parts outside the CDR3, the full variable domain is ETGVTQSPTHLIKTRGQQVTLRCSSQSGHNTVSWYQQALGQGPQFIFQYYREEENGRGNFPPRFSGLQFPNYSSELNVNALELDDSALYLCASSFLAGVSSTDTQYFGPGTRLTVL.

This rearrangement joins TRBV4-1 to TRBJ1-2; D might be TRBD1 (5 bases). The germline V gene has CDR1 MGHRA and CDR2 YSYEKL. The CDR3 is made up of 14 amino acids. The V gene lost 1 base and the J gene lost 4 bases, with 10 bases spanning the gap. The DNA of the CDR3 is TGCGCCAGCAGCCAAGGCGCAGGGCTCTATGGCTACACCTTC. This codes for CASSQGAGLYGYTF.

The chain links TRBV13 to TRBJ1-5; 11 nucleotides agree with TRBD1. CDR1 and CDR2 (germline): PRHDT, FYEKMQ (reference sequence). This CDR3 contains 15 residues. The junction had 6 bases not matched to a gene; V was cut back by 5 bases and J by 6 bases. CDR3 in amino acids: CASSRDRGYPQPQHF. CDR3 coding DNA: TGTGCCAGCAGCAGGGACAGGGGGTATCCTCAGCCCCAGCATTTT.

The genes are TRBV12-3 or TRBV12-4 and TRBJ2-1; D remains ambiguous. The CDR3 covers 12 residues. V was cut by 6 bases and J by 6 bases, with 9 bases left in between. CDR3 nucleotide sequence: TGTGCCAGCAGCCCCACCGGCAATGAGCAGTTCTTC. This gives the protein CASSPTGNEQFF.

This chain joins TRBV2 and TRBJ1-4, with D hard to call. CDR1 and CDR2 (germline): SNHLY, FYNNEI. This CDR3 has 15 amino acids. Trimming took 5 bases from V and 0 from J, leaving 10 bases between them. In nucleotides, the CDR3 is TGTGCCAGCAGTCTTCGACTGGCAACTAATGAAAAACTGTTTTTT. Translated, it gives CASSLRLATNEKLFF.

The rearrangement joins TRBV11-1 to TRBJ1-6; 7 nucleotides match TRBD1. Germline V gives CDR1 SGHAT, CDR2 FQDESV (reference sequence). Trimming took 5 bases from V and 9 from J; bases not matched to a gene: 7. The CDR3 extends over 14 amino acids. For the CDR3, the DNA is TGTGCCAGCAGCCAGACAGGGTCGGGTTCACCCCTCCACTTT. Translated, it gives CASSQTGSGSPLHF.

This chain joins TRBV11-2 and TRBJ1-1; D is perhaps TRBD1 (6 bases). This CDR3 is 15 amino acids long. V lost 1 base and J 1 base, leaving 10 bases between the germline ends. Germline V lookup: CDR1 SGHAT, CDR2 FQNNGV. The CDR3 DNA reads as TGTGCCAGCAGCTTAGTATTAGGGGGGAACACTGAAGCTTTCTTT. Protein product: CASSLVLGGNTEAFF.

V gene TRBV3-1 (or the pseudogene TRBV3-2) combines with J gene TRBJ2-7; D gene uncertain. The CDR3 is made up of 13 amino acids. Trimming removed 1 base from V and 3 bases from J, with 7 bases in between. The germline V gene has CDR1 LGHDT and CDR2 YNNKEL (reference sequence). Here the CDR3 reads CASSQAPGYEQYF. CDR3 sequence (DNA): TGTGCCAGCAGCCAAGCCCCGGGCTACGAGCAGTACTTC.

The chain carries TRBV24-1 and TRBJ2-6; D uncertain. This CDR3 has 17 amino acids. The ends were cut back, 5 bases at V and 0 bases at J, with 13 bases in the middle. The V gene's germline CDR1 is KGHDR and CDR2 SFDVKD. The CDR3: CATSASLGVSGANVLTF. CDR3 nucleotides: TGTGCCACCAGTGCTTCATTAGGAGTCTCTGGGGCCAACGTCCTGACTTTC.

This chain connects TRBV5-4 to TRBJ2-5, with D perhaps matching TRBD2 (5 bases). Germline assignment: CDR1 SGHNT and CDR2 YYREEE (reference sequence). The CDR3 sequence is 13 residues long. Deletions cut 3 bases from V and 5 bases from J, with 11 bases between. CDR3 in DNA: TGTGCCAGCAGCTCGGGCCCGGGGGAGACCCAGTACTTC. It is translated as CASSSGPGETQYF.

This chain uses TRBV3-1 (or the pseudogene TRBV3-2) with TRBJ1-2; D gene ambiguous. This CDR3 comprises 15 residues. Germline V gene data show CDR1 as LGHDT and CDR2 as YNNKEL (reference sequence). Trimming took off 0 bases at V and 4 bases at J, with 12 bases between the two ends. This chain's CDR3 is CASSQDEGSVYGYTF. CDR3 DNA sequence: TGTGCCAGCAGCCAAGATGAGGGCAGCGTCTATGGCTACACCTTC.

The chain is built from TRBV9 and TRBJ1-2; D is unclear. Germline V CDR1 and CDR2: SGDLS, YYNGEE. The length of the CDR3 is 14 residues. V was trimmed by 0 bases and J by 4 bases, leaving 10 bases between them. The DNA for the CDR3 is TGTGCCAGCAGCGTAGATGGGAGCGGCTATGGCTACACCTTC. It specifies CASSVDGSGYGYTF.

CDR3 sequence: CASSPPTGGGGYEQYF. The CDR3 DNA reads TGTGCCAGCTCACCACCTACGGGGGGCGGCGGGTACGAGCAGTACTTC. The chain has TRBV18 and TRBJ2-7; D perhaps matches TRBD2 (7 bases). CDR3 length: 16 amino acids. Per the germline V gene, CDR1 is KGHSH and CDR2 is LQKENI. Trimming removed 0 bases from V and 4 bases from J, with 16 bases in between. Full variable domain (outside the CDR3, taken from reference TRBV18 and TRBJ2-7): NAGVMQNPRHLVRRRGQEARLRCSPMKGHSHVYWYRQLPEEGLKFMVYLQKENIIDESGMPKERFSAEFPKEGPSILRIQQVVRGDSAAYFCASSPPTGGGGYEQYFGPGTRLTVT.

The chain has TRBV5-1 and TRBJ2-7; TRBD2 aligns across 8 bases. This CDR3 contains 16 residues. The germline CDR1 and CDR2 sequences are SGHRS and YFSETQ. The junction had 10 bases not matched to a gene; V was cut back by 4 bases and J by 1 base. In DNA form, the CDR3 reads TGCGCCAGCAGCGGCGGGTTCGGCGGGGGGTCCTACGAGCAGTACTTC. As protein: CASSGGFGGGSYEQYF.

This chain joins TRBV19 and TRBJ1-4; D is ambiguous. Per germline, CDR1 LNHDA and CDR2 SQIVND (reference sequence). V lost 5 bases and J 6 bases, leaving 10 bases between the germline ends. The CDR3 covers 13 residues. The CDR3 DNA sequence: TGTGCCAGTAGTTTACAGCAACATGAAAAACTGTTTTTT. Translation gives CASSLQQHEKLFF.

The chain recombines TRBV30 with TRBJ1-5; 7 bases line up with TRBD1. The length of the CDR3 is 16 residues. After removal of 1 base from V and 6 bases from J, the junction contained 12 bases not matched to a gene. CDR1 and CDR2 from the germline V gene are GTSNPN and SVGIG (reference sequence). The DNA for the CDR3 is TGTGCCTGGAGTGGAGAAGGGGGCGCGGGGGGTCAGCCCCAGCATTTT. Encoded protein: CAWSGEGGAGGQPQHF.

The chain combines TRBV9 with TRBJ1-2; D is possibly TRBD1 (6 bases). V was trimmed by 1 base and J by 6 bases, leaving 22 bases between them. The CDR3 is 17 amino acids. Germline-derived CDR1 and CDR2 are SGDLS and YYNGEE. The CDR3 loop reads CASSVSGRRQVNDGYTF. The CDR3, as DNA: TGTGCCAGCAGCGTATCGGGTAGGAGACAGGTGAACGATGGCTACACCTTC.

V is TRBV7-8 and J is TRBJ2-3; weak D call: TRBD2 (6 bases). The CDR3 is 17 amino acids. V gave up 1 base and J gave up 1 base, with 15 bases separating them. Germline V lookup: CDR1 SGHVS, CDR2 FQNEAQ. This CDR3 reads CASSLGGVDIRTDTQYF. CDR3 bases: TGTGCCAGCAGCTTAGGGGGGGTTGACATACGCACAGATACGCAGTATTTT.

This clone appeared once. The rearrangement links TRBV2 to TRBJ1-5; TRBD1 matches 8 bases. In germline, CDR1 is SNHLY, CDR2 FYNNEI. CDR3 length: 15 residues. Trimming cost V 5 bases and J 2 bases; bases outside gene matches: 5. CDR3 protein: CASSLGTGGNQPQHF. The CDR3 DNA is TGTGCCAGCAGTCTTGGGACAGGAGGCAATCAGCCCCAGCATTTT.

In regard to this clone: Additional DNA sequences in this sample encode the identical CDR3. The rearrangement uses TRBV3-1 (or the pseudogene TRBV3-2) and TRBJ2-3; 10 nucleotides align to TRBD2. Trimming at V came to 6 bases and at J to 3 bases, leaving 3 bases not matched to a gene. Germline V gene lookup returns CDR1 LGHDT and CDR2 YNNKEL (reference sequence). The CDR3 is 14 residues long. As DNA, the CDR3 is TGTGCCAGCAGTAGGGGACTAGCGACAGATACGCAGTATTTT. Protein product: CASSRGLATDTQYF.

J is TRBJ2-1 and V is TRBV2, with 13 bases identical to TRBD2. This CDR3 has 14 amino acids. Germline V gene sequence: CDR1 SNHLY, CDR2 FYNNEI. With V trimmed by 1 base and J by 12 bases, 3 bases remained unmatched. For the CDR3, the DNA is TGTGCCAGCAGTGAAGGACTAGCGGGGGGACGGCAGTTCTTC. Translation gives CASSEGLAGGRQFF.